This T cell receptor beta chain stems from a study of blood T cells in healthy people across ages. Ten or more counts support this clonotype. The V gene's germline CDR1 is MGHDK and CDR2 SYGVNS. This CDR3 has 14 residues. Trimming removed 1 base at V and 6 bases at J, with 12 bases between. With a J-beta primer mix and a sample-barcoded 5' primer, a second PCR ran about 7 to 12 cycles. In TCRdb, the 5' RACE reads were re-called with MiXCR into one record per CDR3 protein. The table lists about 640,000 distinct CDR3 sequences, roughly 30% of them singletons. Material: blood. The chain joins TRBV25-1 to TRBJ1-1, with D perhaps TRBD1 (6 bases). This TCR came from a woman of 80 years or more in good health. CDR3: CASSESMGAAEAFF. The CDR3 DNA follows: TGTGCCAGCAGTGAATCAATGGGGGCGGCTGAAGCTTTCTTT.